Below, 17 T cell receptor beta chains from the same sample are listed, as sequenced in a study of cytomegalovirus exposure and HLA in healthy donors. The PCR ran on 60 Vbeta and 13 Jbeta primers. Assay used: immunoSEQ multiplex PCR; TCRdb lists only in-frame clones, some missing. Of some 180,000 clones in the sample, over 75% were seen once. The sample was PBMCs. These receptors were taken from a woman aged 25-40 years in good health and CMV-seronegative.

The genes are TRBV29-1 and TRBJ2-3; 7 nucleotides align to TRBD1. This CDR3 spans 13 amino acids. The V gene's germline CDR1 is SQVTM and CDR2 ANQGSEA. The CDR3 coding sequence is TGCACCCCCCTGGGCAGGGGGAGCGGTACGCAGTATTTT. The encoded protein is CTPLGRGSGTQYF.

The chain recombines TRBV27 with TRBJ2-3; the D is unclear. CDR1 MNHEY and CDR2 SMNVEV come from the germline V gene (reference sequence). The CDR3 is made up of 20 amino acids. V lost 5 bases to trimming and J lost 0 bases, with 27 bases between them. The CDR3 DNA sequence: TGTGCCAGCAGTCCCCGCCCTTGGCTAGTCTCCGAAACTAGCACAGATACGCAGTATTTT. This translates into CASSPRPWLVSETSTDTQYF.

The CDR3 region is CASTQNLREQYF. For the CDR3, the DNA is TGCGCCAGCACTCAAAACTTGCGGGAGCAGTACTTC. The J gene is TRBJ2-7, the V gene TRBV5-1; unclear D gene. V lost 6 bases and J 7 bases, leaving 14 bases between the germline ends. In germline, CDR1 is SGHRS, CDR2 YFSETQ. There are 12 residues in the CDR3.

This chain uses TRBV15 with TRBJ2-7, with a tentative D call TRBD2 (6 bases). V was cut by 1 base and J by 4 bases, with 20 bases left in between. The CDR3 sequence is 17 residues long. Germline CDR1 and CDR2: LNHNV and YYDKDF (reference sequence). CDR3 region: CATSRGGVMGGVYEQYF. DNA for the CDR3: TGTGCCACCAGCAGAGGGGGGGTGATGGGGGGAGTTTACGAGCAGTACTTC.

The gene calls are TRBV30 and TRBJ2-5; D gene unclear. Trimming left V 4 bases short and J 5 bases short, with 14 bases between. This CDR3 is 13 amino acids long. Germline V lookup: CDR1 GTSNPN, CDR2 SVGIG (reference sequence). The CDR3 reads CAWTPRGRETQYF. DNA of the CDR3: TGTGCCTGGACCCCCCGAGGCCGCGAGACCCAGTACTTC.

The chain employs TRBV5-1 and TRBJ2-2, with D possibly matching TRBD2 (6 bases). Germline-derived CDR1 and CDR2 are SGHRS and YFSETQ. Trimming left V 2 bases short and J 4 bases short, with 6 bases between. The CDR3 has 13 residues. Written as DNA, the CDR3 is TGCGCCAGCAGCTTCGGGGGCACCGGGGAGCTGTTTTTT. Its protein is CASSFGGTGELFF.

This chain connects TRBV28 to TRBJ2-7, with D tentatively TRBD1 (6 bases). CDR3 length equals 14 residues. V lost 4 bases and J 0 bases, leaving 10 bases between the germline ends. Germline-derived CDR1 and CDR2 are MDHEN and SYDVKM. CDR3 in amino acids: CASSSWGPSYEQYF. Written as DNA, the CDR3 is TGTGCCAGCAGTTCTTGGGGGCCCTCCTACGAGCAGTACTTC.

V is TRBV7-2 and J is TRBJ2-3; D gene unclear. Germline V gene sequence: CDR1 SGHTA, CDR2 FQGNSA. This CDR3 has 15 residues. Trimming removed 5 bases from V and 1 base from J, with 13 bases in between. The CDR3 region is CASSPIGRGTDTQYF. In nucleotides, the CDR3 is TGTGCCAGCAGCCCCATAGGCCGGGGCACAGATACGCAGTATTTT.

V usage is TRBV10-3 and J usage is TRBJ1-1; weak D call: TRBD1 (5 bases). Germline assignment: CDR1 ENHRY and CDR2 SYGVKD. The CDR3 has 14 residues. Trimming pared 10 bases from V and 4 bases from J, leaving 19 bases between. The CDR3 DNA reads TGTGCCACTTTACCTTCCGGCAGGGCCACTGAAGCTTTCTTT. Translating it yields CATLPSGRATEAFF.

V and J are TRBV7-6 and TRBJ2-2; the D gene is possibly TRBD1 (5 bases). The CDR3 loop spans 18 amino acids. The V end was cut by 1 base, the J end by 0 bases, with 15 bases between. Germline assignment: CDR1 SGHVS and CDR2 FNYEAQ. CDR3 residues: CASSLEHPGRANTGELFF. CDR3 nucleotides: TGTGCCAGCAGCTTAGAGCATCCAGGCAGGGCGAACACCGGGGAGCTGTTTTTT.

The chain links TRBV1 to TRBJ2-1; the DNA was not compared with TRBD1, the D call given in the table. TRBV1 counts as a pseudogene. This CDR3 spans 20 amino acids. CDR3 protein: CTSSQELNRARRALYNEQFF. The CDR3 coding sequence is TGCACCAGCAGCCAAGAGCTCAATCGGGCCCGCAGGGCTCTCTACAATGAGCAGTTCTTC.

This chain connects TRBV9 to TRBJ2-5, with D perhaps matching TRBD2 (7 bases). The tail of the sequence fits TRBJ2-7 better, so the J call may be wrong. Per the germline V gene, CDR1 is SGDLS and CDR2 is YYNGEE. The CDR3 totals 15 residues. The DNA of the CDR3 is TGTGCCAGCAGCGTATCGGTGGGGGGGCCTCACGAGCAGTACTTC. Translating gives CASSVSVGGPHEQYF.

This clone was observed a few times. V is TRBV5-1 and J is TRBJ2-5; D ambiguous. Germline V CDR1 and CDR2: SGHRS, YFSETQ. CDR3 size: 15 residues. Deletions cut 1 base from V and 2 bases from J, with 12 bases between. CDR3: CASSLLVADQETQYF. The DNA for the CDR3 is TGCGCCAGCAGCTTGCTAGTGGCAGATCAAGAGACCCAGTACTTC.

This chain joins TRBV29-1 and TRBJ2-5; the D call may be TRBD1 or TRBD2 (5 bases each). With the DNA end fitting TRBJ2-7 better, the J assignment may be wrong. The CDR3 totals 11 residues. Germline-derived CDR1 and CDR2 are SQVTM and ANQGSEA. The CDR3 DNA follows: TGCAGCGTTTATGGGGGCTACGAGCAGTACTTC. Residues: CSVYGGYEQYF.

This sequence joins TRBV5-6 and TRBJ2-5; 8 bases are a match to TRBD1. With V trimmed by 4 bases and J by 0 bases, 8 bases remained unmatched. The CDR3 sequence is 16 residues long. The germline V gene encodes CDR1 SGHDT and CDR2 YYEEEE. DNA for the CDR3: TGTGCCAGCAGCCCGGGACAGGCCTCACACCAAGAGACCCAGTACTTC. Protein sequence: CASSPGQASHQETQYF.

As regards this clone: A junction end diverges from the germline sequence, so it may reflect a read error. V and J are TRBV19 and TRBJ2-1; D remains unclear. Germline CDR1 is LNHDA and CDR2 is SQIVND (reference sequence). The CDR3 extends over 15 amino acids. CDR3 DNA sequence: TGTGCCAGTACTACTATGAGCGCAGCCTACAATGAGCAGCTCTTC. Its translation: CASTTMSAAYNEQLF.

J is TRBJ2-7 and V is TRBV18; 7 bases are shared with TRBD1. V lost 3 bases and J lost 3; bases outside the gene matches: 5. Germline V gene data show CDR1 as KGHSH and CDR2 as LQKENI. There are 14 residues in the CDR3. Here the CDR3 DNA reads TGTGCCAGCTCACCTACAGGGGAGAACTACGAGCAGTACTTC. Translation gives CASSPTGENYEQYF.